The clone carrying this T cell receptor (beta chain) was seen many times. The TCRbeta library incorporated unique molecular identifiers. TCRdb reanalysed the PCR reads using MiXCR and keeps one entry per CDR3 protein. The data contain 190,000 or so distinct CDR3 sequences, about 6.4% of them singletons. The CDR3 totals 14 residues. Germline-derived CDR1 and CDR2 are LGHDT and YNNKEL (reference sequence). V lost 4 bases and J 4 bases, leaving 10 bases between the germline ends. This sample is drawn from a study of T-cell reconstitution after alpha-beta-depleted transplantation in children. The sample here was PBMCs from the stem cell graft donor, taken from the stem cell graft. This sequence originates from a human donor who donated a stem cell graft to a child with Wiskott-Aldrich syndrome. The chain is built from TRBV3-1 and TRBJ2-2; D possibly corresponds to TRBD1 (6 bases). The CDR3, as DNA: TGTGCCAGCAGCCGGGGGCCATCCACCGGGGAGCTGTTTTTT. As protein: CASSRGPSTGELFF. The full variable domain, rest sourced from reference TRBV3-1 and TRBJ2-2, is DTAVSQTPKYLVTQMGNDKSIKCEQNLGHDTMYWYKQDSKKFLKIMFSYNNKELIINETVPNRFSPKSPDKAHLNLHINSLELGDSAVYFCASSRGPSTGELFFGEGSRLTVL.